The 8 T cell receptor beta chains given below trace back to one sample, sequenced in a study of blood T cells in healthy people across ages. For the second PCR, which ran for about 6 to 12 cycles, a sample-barcoded 5' primer and a J-beta primer mix were used. TCRdb re-called the 5' RACE reads with MiXCR, one entry per CDR3 protein. The sample includes more than 1,000,000 distinct CDR3 sequences, almost 25% of them seen just once. In addition, the sample was reused for a study of T cells of mothers and their children.

The source material was blood. These receptors all come from a girl aged 2-10 years in good health.

This clonotype was recorded a few times. This rearrangement joins TRBV9 to TRBJ1-1, with D hard to call. The ends were cut back, 3 bases at V and 1 base at J, with 7 bases in the middle. The CDR3 extends over 13 amino acids. The V gene's germline CDR1 is SGDLS and CDR2 YYNGEE. The CDR3 sequence is CASSAAENTEAFF. Here the CDR3 DNA reads TGTGCCAGCAGCGCGGCGGAGAACACTGAAGCTTTCTTT.

The chain has TRBV6-2 or TRBV6-3 and TRBJ1-1; D not certain. The V gene's germline CDR1 is MNHEY and CDR2 SVGEGT. This CDR3 comprises 13 residues. V lost 5 bases, J lost 5 bases, and 12 bases lay in between. CDR3 in DNA: TGTGCCAGCAGTCCTATCCCCCGAACTGAAGCTTTCTTT. This gives the protein CASSPIPRTEAFF.

The rearrangement links TRBV12-3 or TRBV12-4 to TRBJ2-3, with TRBD2 matching 7 bases. This CDR3 is built from 13 residues. Trimming at V came to 6 bases and at J to 11 bases, leaving 11 bases not matched to a gene. In DNA, the CDR3 is TGTGCCAGCAGCCGGGGACTACCTGGGAGGCAGTATTTT. It encodes CASSRGLPGRQYF.

The chain recombines TRBV25-1 with TRBJ1-4; unclear D gene. In germline, CDR1 is MGHDK, CDR2 SYGVNS. V lost 11 bases to trimming and J lost 4 bases, with 14 bases between them. The CDR3 is 13 amino acids. The CDR3: CAAQRTLNEKLFF. CDR3 sequence (DNA): TGTGCCGCTCAGCGGACTCTTAATGAAAAACTGTTTTTT.

There are a few counts of this clonotype. The gene calls are TRBV14 and TRBJ1-2; no reliable D call. Germline CDR1 is SGHDN and CDR2 is FVKESK. V dropped 1 base and J dropped 5 bases, with 17 bases sitting between them. This CDR3 spans 16 amino acids. The CDR3 here is CASSQAPPSSPYGYTF. CDR3 coding DNA: TGTGCCAGCAGCCAAGCTCCCCCGTCTAGCCCGTATGGCTACACCTTC. The whole variable domain, remainder taken from reference TRBV14 and TRBJ1-2, is EAGVTQFPSHSVIEKGQTVTLRCDPISGHDNLYWYRRVMGKEIKFLLHFVKESKQDESGMPNNRFLAERTGGTYSTLKVQPAELEDSGVYFCASSQAPPSSPYGYTFGSGTRLTVV.

This chain connects TRBV9 to TRBJ2-7; 11 bases are a match to TRBD1. This CDR3 has 17 amino acids. The germline V gene has CDR1 SGDLS and CDR2 YYNGEE. Losses at the gene ends were 0 bases for V and 5 bases for J; bases not matched to a gene: 10. As DNA, the CDR3 is TGTGCCAGCAGCGTAGGTCCCGGGGGACAGGGGGGCCACGAGCAGTACTTC. Its translation is CASSVGPGGQGGHEQYF.

This clonotype has a handful of counts. The V and J genes are TRBV5-1 and TRBJ2-5; TRBD2 aligns across 7 bases. This CDR3 is 15 amino acids long. J was trimmed by 2 bases and V by 5 bases; bases with no gene match: 9. CDR1 SGHRS and CDR2 YFSETQ come from the germline V gene. The CDR3: CASRDVLALQETQYF. The CDR3 DNA is TGCGCCAGCAGGGATGTACTAGCGCTACAAGAGACCCAGTACTTC.

The chain has TRBV7-6 and TRBJ2-3, with TRBD2 matching over 10 bases. Per germline, CDR1 SGHVS and CDR2 FNYEAQ. The CDR3 consists of 16 residues. Unmatched junction bases numbered 3, after V lost 1 base and J lost 2 bases. CDR3 sequence (DNA): TGTGCCAGCAGCTTAGGGACTAGCGGTTTCACAGATACGCAGTATTTT. Protein product: CASSLGTSGFTDTQYF.